This T cell receptor (beta chain) was found in a study of T cells after posttransplantation cyclophosphamide. Study results and limitations: Blood and skin or GI T cell repertoires showed limited TRB overlap. Recipient CMV seropositivity and CMV reactivation strongly tracked TRB clonality. Later post-transplant blood repertoires were often dominated by donor CD8+ memory clones.

A note on this clone: Its antigen is as yet unknown.

The CDR3 is 15 residues long. CDR1 is SGHAT, CDR2 FQNNGV, per germline. Trimming removed 7 bases from V and 2 bases from J; junction bases left unmatched: 9. Repertoires were generated with immunoSEQ multiplex PCR, while TCRdb's copy carries only in-frame clones and drops some. The sample has about 6,400 clones; 60% to 80% are singletons. Busulfan-fludarabine conditioning, marrow transplant, and cyclophosphamide on days +3 and +4 were administered. The V gene is TRBV11-2, the J gene TRBJ2-3; 7 positions agree with TRBD1. The material was PBMCs, obtained approximately 1,500 days after allogeneic stem cell transplant with posttransplant cyclophosphamide. The clonotype comes from a male patient in his thirties who received an allogeneic stem cell transplant from a related donor, was CMV-positive, and had acute GVHD only. The T cells may come from the graft donor. The CDR3 DNA is TGTGCCAGCACCAGCCGGGACAGCCACACAGATACGCAGTATTTT. Amino acids: CASTSRDSHTDTQYF.